This T cell receptor beta chain was obtained from a study of blood T cell repertoires in COVID-19. Whole-study context: From the United States, Italy and Spain came samples of acute and convalescent COVID-19.

Deletions cut 0 bases from V and 3 bases from J, with 12 bases between. The germline gives CDR1 LNHNV, CDR2 YYDKDF (reference sequence). The CDR3 totals 15 residues. Repertoires were generated with immunoSEQ multiplex PCR, while TCRdb's copy carries only in-frame clones and drops some. The table includes 150,000 or so clones, just over 90% detected once. The sequenced sample was peripheral blood. The clonotype comes from a man in his late teens or twenties with acute or convalescent COVID-19. The V call is TRBV15, the J call TRBJ2-7; D may be TRBD2 (6 bases). Here the CDR3 DNA reads TGTGCCACCAGCAGAGAGGGTTCCGGGAGCTACGAGCAGTACTTC. It encodes CATSREGSGSYEQYF.